This T cell receptor (beta chain) was sequenced in a study of cytomegalovirus exposure and HLA in healthy donors. PCR amplification relied on 60 Vbeta primers (plus 13 Jbeta primers). This table comes from immunoSEQ multiplex PCR, and its TCRdb copy is limited to in-frame clones, with some not included. This sample has 130,000 or so clones, with approximately 80% found just once. The V end lost 4 bases, the J end lost 1 base, and 10 bases lay between the germline ends. The CDR3 runs 14 residues. Germline CDR1 reads MDHEN; CDR2 reads SYDVKM. The sample taken for sequencing was PBMCs. The TCR sequence derives from a female donor in good health and CMV-seronegative. The J gene is TRBJ1-2, the V gene TRBV28; possibly TRBD1 for D (5 bases). Written as DNA, the CDR3 is TGTGCCAGCAGTTCGACAGTTTATAACTATGGCTACACCTTC. This codes for CASSSTVYNYGYTF.